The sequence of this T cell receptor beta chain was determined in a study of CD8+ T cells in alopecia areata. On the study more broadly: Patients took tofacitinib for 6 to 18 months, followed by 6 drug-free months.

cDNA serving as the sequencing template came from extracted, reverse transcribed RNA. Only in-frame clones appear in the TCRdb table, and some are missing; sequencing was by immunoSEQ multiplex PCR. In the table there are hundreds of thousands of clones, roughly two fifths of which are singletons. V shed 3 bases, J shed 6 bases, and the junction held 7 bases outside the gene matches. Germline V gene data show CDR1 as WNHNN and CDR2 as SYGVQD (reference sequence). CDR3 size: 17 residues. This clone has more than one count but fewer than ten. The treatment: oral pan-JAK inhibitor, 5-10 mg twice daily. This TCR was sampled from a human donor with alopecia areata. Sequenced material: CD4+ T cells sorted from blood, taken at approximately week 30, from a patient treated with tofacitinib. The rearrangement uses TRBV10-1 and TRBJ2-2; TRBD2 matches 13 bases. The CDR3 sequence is CASSDYGTSGTAGELFF. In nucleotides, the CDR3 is TGCGCCAGCAGTGATTACGGGACTAGCGGGACGGCCGGGGAGCTGTTTTTT.